This entry lists 19 T cell receptor beta chains sequenced from one sample in a study of cytomegalovirus exposure and HLA in healthy donors. 60 Vbeta and 13 Jbeta primers were used in PCR. The assay was immunoSEQ multiplex PCR, and TCRdb's table has in-frame clones only and misses some. The sample shows approximately 130,000 clones, 85% to 90% of them seen only once. Sequences were obtained from PBMCs. The receptors shown here come from a woman in her thirties in good health and CMV-seropositive.

The rearrangement joins TRBV2 to TRBJ1-1, with a tentative D call TRBD1 (5 bases). V was shortened by 7 bases and J by 1 base, with 10 bases between the two germline ends. This CDR3 spans 13 amino acids. From germline, CDR1 is SNHLY and CDR2 FYNNEI. The CDR3 is CASNPGRNTEAFF. CDR3 DNA: TGTGCCAGCAATCCAGGGCGGAACACTGAAGCTTTCTTT.

The CDR3 coding sequence is TGTGCCTCAAAGGGGACAGGGTCCTATGGCTACACCTTC. Amino acids: CASKGTGSYGYTF. The chain couples TRBV30 to TRBJ1-2; TRBD1 matches at 9 bases. CDR1 and CDR2 (germline): GTSNPN, SVGIG (reference sequence). CDR3 size: 13 residues. Trimming cost V 7 bases and J 4 bases; bases outside gene matches: 7. Full variable domain (remainder filled in from reference TRBV30 and TRBJ1-2): SQTIHQWPATLVQPVGSPLSLECTVEGTSNPNLYWYRQAAGRGLQLLFYSVGIGQISSEVPQNLSASRPQDRQFILSSKKLLLSDSGFYLCASKGTGSYGYTFGSGTRLTVV.

The rearrangement uses TRBV4-2 and TRBJ1-3, with D perhaps matching TRBD1 (6 bases). The CDR3 totals 16 residues. V was pared by 4 bases and J by 3 bases, with 16 bases between. The germline gives CDR1 LGHNA, CDR2 YNFKEQ. CDR3 DNA sequence: TGTGCCAGCAGCCCCCAACCTAGACAGGTTGGAAACACCATATATTTT. Translation gives CASSPQPRQVGNTIYF.

The CDR3 DNA reads as TGTGCCAGCTCACCGACACTTGTGGGTGAAGCTTTCTTT. It is translated as CASSPTLVGEAFF. The chain has TRBV18 and TRBJ1-1; the D is unclear. The CDR3 has 13 residues. Looked up from germline, CDR1 is KGHSH and CDR2 is LQKENI. The V end lost 3 bases, the J end lost 7 bases, and 12 bases lay between the germline ends.

V is TRBV28 and J is TRBJ2-7, with 8 bases aligning to TRBD1. The V segment lost 5 bases and the J segment 1 base; nucleotides outside the gene matches: 22. This CDR3 spans 20 amino acids. Germline CDR1 MDHEN, CDR2 SYDVKM. The CDR3: CASSPLLISYGTGLSYEQYF. The CDR3 DNA sequence: TGTGCCAGCAGTCCCCTACTTATTAGCTACGGGACAGGTCTTTCCTACGAGCAGTACTTC.

The J gene is TRBJ2-1, the V gene TRBV5-1, with 9 bases matching TRBD1. Per germline, CDR1 SGHRS and CDR2 YFSETQ. The ends lost 2 bases at V and 4 bases at J; junction bases unmatched: 7. This CDR3 is built from 16 residues. This chain's CDR3 is CASSFQQGAGYNEQFF. CDR3 nucleotides: TGCGCCAGCAGCTTCCAACAGGGGGCGGGATACAATGAGCAGTTCTTC.

The chain has TRBV2 and TRBJ1-2; 7 positions agree with TRBD1. The length of the CDR3 is 14 residues. The germline V gene encodes CDR1 SNHLY and CDR2 FYNNEI. After removal of 5 bases from V and 7 bases from J, the junction contained 10 bases not matched to a gene. In DNA, the CDR3 is TGTGCCAGCAGTATGACAGGGTCTGAAAGTGGCTACACCTTC. Protein: CASSMTGSESGYTF.

Remarks on this clone: The CDR3 carries no conserved terminal phenylalanine or tryptophan, so it likely arises from a read error. The DNA is omitted, as the CDR3 cannot be located on it reliably, and the CDR3 follows TCRdb's listing. The chain joins TRBV10-3 to TRBJ2-3; the table's D gene call, TRBD2, was not cross checked with the DNA. Germline V lookup: CDR1 ENHRY, CDR2 SYGVKD. 12 amino acids form the CDR3, both terminal residues included. This CDR3 reads CAISDGLGLGLL.

CDR3 sequence: CAWSSLAWGYTF. The CDR3 DNA reads TGTGCCTGGAGTTCGTTGGCTTGGGGCTACACCTTC. This chain uses TRBV30 with TRBJ1-2; D uncertain. The ends were cut back, 2 bases at V and 8 bases at J, with 12 bases in the middle. Germline V gene data show CDR1 as GTSNPN and CDR2 as SVGIG (reference sequence). The CDR3 extends over 12 amino acids.

The chain recombines TRBV5-1 with TRBJ1-2; D is perhaps TRBD1 (6 bases). Deletions cut 0 bases from V and 4 bases from J, with 13 bases between. Germline-derived CDR1 and CDR2 are SGHRS and YFSETQ. The length of the CDR3 is 15 residues. This CDR3 is CASSLEAGAGYGYTF. DNA of the CDR3: TGCGCCAGCAGCTTGGAGGCGGGGGCAGGCTATGGCTACACCTTC.

This clone was seen a single time. The V call is TRBV30, the J call TRBJ1-1; perhaps TRBD1 as D (6 bases). Trimming stripped 6 bases from V and 9 bases from J, with 23 bases between. Germline-derived CDR1 and CDR2 are GTSNPN and SVGIG (reference sequence). The CDR3 has 14 amino acids. CDR3 sequence: CACLLGAAKRKAFF. CDR3 sequence (DNA): TGTGCCTGTCTGCTGGGGGCTGCGAAGAGGAAAGCTTTCTTT.

V and J are TRBV28 and TRBJ1-2, with D maybe TRBD1 (6 bases). With 8 bases removed from V and 4 bases from J, the gap between germline ends came to 17 bases. The CDR3 is 14 amino acids. Per the germline V gene, CDR1 is MDHEN and CDR2 is SYDVKM. The CDR3 sequence: CASGDRQKSYGYTF. CDR3 DNA: TGTGCCAGCGGAGACAGGCAGAAGTCCTATGGCTACACCTTC.

The DNA for the CDR3 is TGCGCCAGCAGCTCCCGGGGGAATCCCACTGAGCAGTTCTTC. Encoded protein: CASSSRGNPTEQFF. J is TRBJ2-1 and V is TRBV5-1; a weak D match, TRBD2 (6 bases). V was shortened by 3 bases and J by 9 bases, with 16 bases between the two germline ends. The CDR3 covers 14 residues. CDR1 is SGHRS and CDR2 is YFSETQ in the germline V gene.

The J gene is TRBJ2-7, the V gene TRBV10-2; TRBD2 agrees at 7 bases. V lost 0 bases, J lost 3 bases, and 8 bases stayed unmatched. The CDR3 has 16 residues. Germline assignment: CDR1 WSHSY and CDR2 SAAADI. The CDR3: CASSESGLGGLYEQYF. CDR3 DNA: TGCGCCAGCAGTGAGTCAGGACTAGGTGGTCTCTACGAGCAGTACTTC.

The genes are TRBV7-2 and TRBJ2-7; the D gene is possibly TRBD1 (6 bases). CDR1 SGHTA and CDR2 FQGNSA come from the germline V gene. The ends were cut back, 7 bases at V and 3 bases at J, with 19 bases in the middle. The CDR3 extends over 15 amino acids. CDR3 bases: TGTGCCAGCAAGTCCCCAACAGGGACCCGCTACGAGCAGTACTTC. It specifies CASKSPTGTRYEQYF. The variable domain in full, completed from reference TRBV7-2 and TRBJ2-7, reads GAGVSQSPSNKVTEKGKDVELRCDPISGHTALYWYRQSLGQGLEFLIYFQGNSAPDKSGLPSDRFSAERTGGSVSTLTIQRTQQEDSAVYLCASKSPTGTRYEQYFGPGTRLTVT.

The rearrangement links TRBV2 to TRBJ1-2, with D possibly being TRBD1 (6 bases). This CDR3 is 15 amino acids long. Trimming stripped 5 bases from V and 8 bases from J, with 21 bases between. Germline V lookup: CDR1 SNHLY, CDR2 FYNNEI. This CDR3 reads CASSPPGGGLWGYTF. The CDR3 region has the DNA TGTGCCAGCAGTCCCCCGGGAGGGGGGCTGTGGGGCTACACCTTC.

The CDR3 sequence: CASSGRDRSSVNTGELFF. The CDR3, as DNA: TGTGCCAGCAGCGGCCGGGACAGGTCCTCCGTAAACACCGGGGAGCTGTTTTTT. J is TRBJ2-2 and V is TRBV11-2; 8 nucleotides agree with TRBD1. CDR3 size: 18 residues. Trimming at V came to 5 bases and at J to 2 bases, leaving 13 bases not matched to a gene. Germline values: CDR1 SGHAT, CDR2 FQNNGV.

The rearrangement uses TRBV28 and TRBJ1-5; D not resolved. Germline CDR1 is MDHEN and CDR2 is SYDVKM. This CDR3 region has 14 residues. Between the trimmed V and J ends, which lost 2 bases and 7 bases, there was a span of 12 bases. Here the CDR3 DNA reads TGTGCCAGCAGTTTAGGCCACCCTAGGCAGCCCCAGCATTTT. Amino acid sequence: CASSLGHPRQPQHF. Full variable domain (missing parts from reference TRBV28 and TRBJ1-5): DVKVTQSSRYLVKRTGEKVFLECVQDMDHENMFWYRQDPGLGLRLIYFSYDVKMKEKGDIPEGYSVSREKKERFSLILESASTNQTSMYLCASSLGHPRQPQHFGDGTRLSIL.

The V gene is TRBV29-1, the J gene TRBJ2-5; D possibly corresponds to TRBD1 (5 bases). In germline, CDR1 is SQVTM, CDR2 ANQGSEA. Trimming left V 3 bases short and J 5 bases short, with 13 bases between. This CDR3 contains 13 residues. CDR3 sequence: CSVDRQGRETQYF. CDR3 coding DNA: TGCAGCGTTGACCGCCAGGGCCGTGAGACCCAGTACTTC.